This T cell receptor (beta chain) was obtained from a study of blood T cell repertoires in COVID-19. On the study more broadly: T cells, B-cell-depleted T cells, or PBMCs provided the cDNA or gDNA that served as material.

This CDR3 has 17 residues. Germline CDR1 and CDR2: MNHEY and SVGEGT. The V and J ends lost 6 bases and 0 bases, in that order; junction bases with no gene match: 6. A Seattle source enrolled patients during active infection and followed them longitudinally. As processed by the authors: By means of reference gene primer amplification, nucleated cell counts were estimated. TCRdb's copy holds only in-frame clones and misses some; the assay was immunoSEQ multiplex PCR. V and J calls and clone size come straight from that table; D and trimming were deduced from the DNA. Seen here are 200,000 to 250,000 clones, 65% to 90% observed once, and the top ten hold 11%.

The clonotype originates from a man aged 50 or older with COVID-19, enrolled during active disease. Input material: peripheral blood. V gene TRBV6-2 or TRBV6-3 combines with J gene TRBJ1-6, with 9 bases aligning to TRBD1. As DNA, the CDR3 is TGTGCCAGCAGCCCGGACAGGGGCAGCTCCTATAATTCACCCCTCCACTTT. This encodes CASSPDRGSSYNSPLHF.